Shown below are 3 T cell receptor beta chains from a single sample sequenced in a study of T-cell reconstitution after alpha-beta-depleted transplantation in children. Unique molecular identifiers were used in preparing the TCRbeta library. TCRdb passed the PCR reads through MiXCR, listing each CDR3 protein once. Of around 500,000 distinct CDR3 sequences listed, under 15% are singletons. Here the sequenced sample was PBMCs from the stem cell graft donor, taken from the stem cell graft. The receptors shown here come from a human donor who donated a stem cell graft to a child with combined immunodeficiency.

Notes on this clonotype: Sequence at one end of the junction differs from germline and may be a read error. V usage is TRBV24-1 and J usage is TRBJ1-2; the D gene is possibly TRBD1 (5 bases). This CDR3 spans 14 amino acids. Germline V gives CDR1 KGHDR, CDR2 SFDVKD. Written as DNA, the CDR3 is TGTACCACCAGTGATTTGGCCAGGGACTATGGCTACACCTTC. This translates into CTTSDLARDYGYTF.

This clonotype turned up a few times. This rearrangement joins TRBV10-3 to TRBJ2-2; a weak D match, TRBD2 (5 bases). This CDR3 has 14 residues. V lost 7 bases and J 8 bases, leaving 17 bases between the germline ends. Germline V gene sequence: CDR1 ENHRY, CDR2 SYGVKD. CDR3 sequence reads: CAITKLDQPGELFF. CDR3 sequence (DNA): TGTGCCATCACCAAACTAGATCAACCTGGGGAGCTGTTTTTT.

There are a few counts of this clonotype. The CDR3 here is CASSDRAVGAEAFF. The CDR3 coding sequence is TGTGCCAGCAGCGACAGGGCGGTAGGCGCTGAAGCTTTCTTT. This sequence joins TRBV12-3 or TRBV12-4 and TRBJ1-1; 7 nucleotides line up with TRBD1. This CDR3 comprises 14 residues. After removal of 6 bases from V and 6 bases from J, the junction contained 10 bases not matched to a gene.